Each of the 30 T cell receptor beta chains below was sequenced from the same sample in a study of T-cell memory formation after mild COVID-19. From the 5' RACE reads, TCRdb called clonotypes with MiXCR, one entry per CDR3 protein. The sample includes some 600,000 distinct CDR3 sequences, roughly 17% seen only once; the top ten take roughly 8%. The sequenced sample consisted of PBMCs or a T cell subset sorted from them (not recorded which). These receptors came from an adult woman who had mild COVID-19 (a few samples of this study predate the infection). Cell type and time point are not known.

This clonotype showed up just a few times. This chain connects TRBV7-6 to TRBJ2-5; TRBD2 aligns across 8 bases. Germline CDR1 reads SGHVS; CDR2 reads FNYEAQ. This CDR3 contains 16 residues. With 5 bases clipped from V and 3 bases from J, the junction kept 11 bases outside the gene matches. CDR3 in amino acids: CASSHPFSGEKETQYF. CDR3 in DNA: TGTGCCAGCAGCCACCCGTTTAGCGGGGAGAAAGAGACCCAGTACTTC.

The chain uses TRBV10-3 and TRBJ2-5, with 8 bases identical to TRBD2. Germline V gene lookup returns CDR1 ENHRY and CDR2 SYGVKD. V lost 5 bases and J lost 3; bases outside the gene matches: 2. CDR3 length: 13 amino acids. The CDR3 is CAISLLAEETQYF. The CDR3, as DNA: TGTGCCATCAGTTTACTAGCGGAAGAGACCCAGTACTTC.

Only a few counts were recorded for this clonotype. V gene TRBV12-3 or TRBV12-4 combines with J gene TRBJ2-7; TRBD1 aligns across 12 bases. The V segment lost 3 bases and the J segment 5 bases; nucleotides outside the gene matches: 5. The CDR3 covers 15 residues. The CDR3 protein is CASSFAGTGGDEQYF. The DNA of the CDR3 is TGTGCCAGCAGTTTCGCCGGGACAGGGGGCGACGAGCAGTACTTC.

V gene TRBV12-3 or TRBV12-4 combines with J gene TRBJ2-1; 7 positions agree with TRBD2. J was trimmed by 0 bases and V by 6 bases; bases with no gene match: 11. The CDR3 has 17 amino acids. The CDR3 nucleotides read TGTGCCAGCAGACCCTGGGGAGGGACCAGCTCCTACAATGAGCAGTTCTTC. Its protein is CASRPWGGTSSYNEQFF.

In its sample, this clonotype was seen many times. This chain joins TRBV3-1 and TRBJ2-1, with TRBD1 identical over 7 bases. V lost 4 bases to trimming and J lost 0 bases; unmatched junction nucleotides: 3. The germline CDR1 and CDR2 sequences are LGHDT and YNNKEL (reference sequence). There are 15 residues in the CDR3. CDR3 amino acids: CASSLRGLSYNEQFF. DNA for the CDR3: TGTGCCAGCAGCCTGAGGGGGCTCTCCTACAATGAGCAGTTCTTC.

The chain joins TRBV12-3 or TRBV12-4 to TRBJ2-7, with D hard to call. Trimming stripped 5 bases from V and 4 bases from J, with 15 bases between. The CDR3 has 14 amino acids. The DNA for the CDR3 is TGTGCCAGCAGTAAGGCCTCCGTACCTTACGAGCAGTACTTC. This encodes CASSKASVPYEQYF.

CDR3 region: CASSYSLPEDRAGAEAFF. The CDR3, as DNA: TGTGCCAGCAGTTACTCATTACCCGAGGACAGGGCCGGGGCTGAAGCTTTCTTT. V and J are TRBV6-2 or TRBV6-3 and TRBJ1-1, with 8 positions matching TRBD1. CDR1 is MNHEY, CDR2 SVGEGT, per germline. The V and J ends lost 0 bases and 6 bases, in that order; junction bases with no gene match: 15. The CDR3 length is 18 residues.

The table lists this clonotype with a few counts. This chain uses TRBV12-3 or TRBV12-4 with TRBJ2-2; TRBD1 might be the D (6 bases). This CDR3 comprises 13 residues. V lost 7 bases, J lost 5 bases, and 11 bases lay in between. The CDR3 here is CASTFQGTGELFF. The CDR3, as DNA: TGTGCCAGCACTTTTCAGGGGACCGGGGAGCTGTTTTTT.

This clonotype was observed a handful of times. The V gene is TRBV15, the J gene TRBJ1-5; TRBD1 matches 9 bases. CDR3 length equals 19 residues. Germline CDR1 is LNHNV and CDR2 is YYDKDF (reference sequence). Trimming at V came to 1 base and at J to 4 bases, leaving 14 bases not matched to a gene. The CDR3 region is CATSRVSPQGAFGNQPQHF. The CDR3 DNA reads TGTGCCACCAGCAGAGTTTCCCCACAGGGGGCATTTGGTAATCAGCCCCAGCATTTT.

As to this clonotype: The CDR3 carries no conserved terminal phenylalanine or tryptophan, so it likely arises from a read error. This chain connects TRBV5-6 to TRBJ2-1; D uncertain. Per the germline V gene, CDR1 is SGHDT and CDR2 is YYEEEE. CDR3 length equals 13 residues. V lost 1 base and J 6 bases, leaving 8 bases between the germline ends. CDR3 bases: TGTGCCAGCAGCTTGCAGGTTCCCAATGAGCAGTTCTTA. This sequence encodes CASSLQVPNEQFL.

The chain recombines TRBV6-2 or TRBV6-3 with TRBJ1-5; D unclear. The CDR3 length is 14 residues. Germline values: CDR1 MNHEY, CDR2 SVGEGT. Trimming shortened V by 6 bases and J by 7 bases, and 16 bases separated the two germline ends. CDR3 DNA sequence: TGTGCCAGCAGCCTCACTTCTCCTGGACAGCCCCAGCATTTT. Translated: CASSLTSPGQPQHF.

The V gene is TRBV4-1, the J gene TRBJ2-7; TRBD1 agrees at 12 bases. This CDR3 has 16 residues. Per germline, CDR1 MGHRA and CDR2 YSYEKL. V lost 1 base and J lost 1; bases outside the gene matches: 2. Written as DNA, the CDR3 is TGCGCCAGCAGCCAAGCGGGACAGGGGGCTTCCTACGAGCAGTACTTC. Its translation is CASSQAGQGASYEQYF.

At least ten counts were recorded for this clonotype. The V gene is TRBV12-3 or TRBV12-4, the J gene TRBJ1-6; D is unclear. V shed 7 bases and J shed 0 bases, with 10 bases lying between them. The CDR3 totals 15 residues. CDR3 sequence: CASMKVSSYNSPLHF. In nucleotides, the CDR3 is TGTGCCAGCATGAAAGTGAGCTCCTATAATTCACCCCTCCACTTT.

There are a few counts of this clonotype. The gene calls are TRBV7-2 and TRBJ1-3, with TRBD1 as a possible D gene (5 bases). CDR3 length: 16 amino acids. Germline V gene sequence: CDR1 SGHTA, CDR2 FQGNSA. Trimming pared 3 bases from V and 0 bases from J, leaving 12 bases between. Here the CDR3 reads CASSFRQGSSGNTIYF. DNA of the CDR3: TGTGCCAGCAGCTTTAGGCAGGGTAGCTCTGGAAACACCATATATTTT. Filled out from reference TRBV7-2 and TRBJ1-3, the complete variable domain reads GAGVSQSPSNKVTEKGKDVELRCDPISGHTALYWYRQSLGQGLEFLIYFQGNSAPDKSGLPSDRFSAERTGGSVSTLTIQRTQQEDSAVYLCASSFRQGSSGNTIYFGEGSWLTVV.

V gene TRBV3-1 combines with J gene TRBJ2-3, with a tentative D call TRBD2 (6 bases). V was clipped by 1 base and J by 3 bases, with 20 bases between them. From germline, CDR1 is LGHDT and CDR2 YNNKEL (reference sequence). The CDR3 totals 18 residues. The CDR3: CASSQALEPVGGTDTQYF. CDR3 sequence (DNA): TGTGCCAGCAGCCAAGCTTTAGAGCCCGTCGGGGGTACAGATACGCAGTATTTT.

The chain combines TRBV5-6 with TRBJ2-1, with TRBD1 matching over 12 bases. Germline CDR1 reads SGHDT; CDR2 reads YYEEEE. The junction had 7 bases not matched to a gene; V was cut back by 3 bases and J by 9 bases. This CDR3 has 15 residues. The CDR3 DNA reads as TGTGCCAGCAGCTACGGGACAGGGGGCTCCCGTGAGCAGTTCTTC. Translated: CASSYGTGGSREQFF.

This clonotype was counted only a few times. The chain is built from TRBV12-3 or TRBV12-4 and TRBJ1-2; D gene ambiguous. Trimming pared 8 bases from V and 2 bases from J, leaving 21 bases between. CDR3 size: 16 residues. CDR3 loop: CASWGVGQHQNYGYTF. CDR3 sequence (DNA): TGTGCCAGCTGGGGTGTTGGGCAGCACCAAAACTATGGCTACACCTTC.

This clonotype was found a few times. The rearrangement uses TRBV10-3 and TRBJ2-1; 8 bases are a match to TRBD2. The V gene's germline CDR1 is ENHRY and CDR2 SYGVKD. J lost 5 bases, V lost 5 bases, and 5 bases had no gene match. This CDR3 is 14 amino acids long. The CDR3 is CAISSGTRNNEQFF. CDR3 DNA sequence: TGTGCCATCAGTTCCGGGACTAGAAACAATGAGCAGTTCTTC.

Only a few counts were recorded for this clonotype. The V and J genes are TRBV5-1 and TRBJ2-3; D may be TRBD2 (9 bases). Germline CDR1 reads SGHRS; CDR2 reads YFSETQ. Between the trimmed V and J ends, which lost 3 bases and 5 bases, there was a span of 19 bases. This CDR3 contains 16 residues. In DNA form, the CDR3 reads TGCGCCAGCAGCTCCAGGGGGCTAGCGGGGAGAGATACGCAGTATTTT. Protein: CASSSRGLAGRDTQYF.

The V and J genes are TRBV11-2 and TRBJ2-1, with D perhaps matching TRBD1 (5 bases). V was pared by 5 bases and J by 4 bases, with 12 bases between. CDR3 size: 14 residues. In germline, CDR1 is SGHAT, CDR2 FQNNGV. Here the CDR3 reads CASSPQDIYNEQFF. CDR3 nucleotide sequence: TGTGCCAGCAGCCCCCAGGACATATACAATGAGCAGTTCTTC.

This clonotype was seen at least ten times. V and J are TRBV12-3 or TRBV12-4 and TRBJ2-3; D might be TRBD1 (6 bases). Trimming took off 5 bases at V and 2 bases at J, with 11 bases between the two ends. The CDR3 totals 14 residues. CDR3 in amino acids: CASSKQGNTDTQYF. DNA of the CDR3: TGTGCCAGCAGTAAACAGGGTAACACAGATACGCAGTATTTT.

This clonotype was seen only a few times. The chain links TRBV7-9 to TRBJ1-5; D call uncertain. The CDR3 is 16 residues long. From germline, CDR1 is SEHNR and CDR2 FQNEAQ (reference sequence). Trimming left V 6 bases short and J 0 bases short, with 15 bases between. The CDR3 DNA reads as TGTGCCAGCAGTCTCGACGGCGGTTATAGCAATCAGCCCCAGCATTTT. It codes for CASSLDGGYSNQPQHF. The whole variable domain, filled in from reference TRBV7-9 and TRBJ1-5, reads DTGVSQNPRHKITKRGQNVTFRCDPISEHNRLYWYRQTLGQGPEFLTYFQNEAQLEKSRLLSDRFSAERPKGSFSTLEIQRTEQGDSAMYLCASSLDGGYSNQPQHFGDGTRLSIL.

The V and J genes are TRBV21-1 and TRBJ2-5; the table assigns TRBD2, which was not confirmed against the DNA. TRBV21-1 is a documented pseudogene. The CDR3 extends over 14 amino acids. The CDR3 DNA follows: TGTGCCAGCGGATCTTTTAGGGGAGAAGAGACCCAGTACTTC. Encoded protein: CASGSFRGEETQYF.

This clonotype was detected only a few times. This chain connects TRBV7-8 to TRBJ2-5, with 7 bases fitting TRBD2. This CDR3 is built from 17 residues. Germline V gene data show CDR1 as SGHVS and CDR2 as FQNEAQ. After removal of 0 bases from V and 0 bases from J, the junction contained 7 bases not matched to a gene. Here the CDR3 reads CASSLAFAGGYQETQYF. In nucleotides, the CDR3 is TGTGCCAGCAGCTTAGCGTTTGCCGGGGGGTACCAAGAGACCCAGTACTTC.

This clonotype was seen a few times. This rearrangement joins TRBV20-1 to TRBJ2-1; D not resolved. The CDR3 is 13 amino acids. CDR1 is DFQATT, CDR2 SNEGSKA, per germline (reference sequence). DNA for the CDR3: TGCAGCCAGTACCCCAGCTCCTACAATGAGCAGTTCTTC. It specifies CSQYPSSYNEQFF.

The chain employs TRBV9 and TRBJ2-5; tentatively, D is TRBD2 (6 bases). Germline values: CDR1 SGDLS, CDR2 YYNGEE. Trimming left V 2 bases short and J 2 bases short, with 19 bases between. CDR3 length equals 17 residues. CDR3 in amino acids: CASSVYGGTAVQETQYF. Written as DNA, the CDR3 is TGTGCCAGCAGCGTTTATGGCGGGACCGCGGTACAAGAGACCCAGTACTTC.

In nucleotides, the CDR3 is TGTGCCACGAGAGAGGGAGCAACAACCTACGAGCAGTACTTC. Its translation is CATREGATTYEQYF. This chain connects TRBV15 to TRBJ2-7; D may be TRBD2 (5 bases). Germline values: CDR1 LNHNV, CDR2 YYDKDF (reference sequence). With 9 bases removed from V and 2 bases from J, the gap between germline ends came to 17 bases. This CDR3 has 14 amino acids.

CDR3 coding DNA: TGTGCCAGCAGCCGTACAGGGGGCCGTCCGGAGACCCAGTACTTC. Translation: CASSRTGGRPETQYF. V usage is TRBV7-9 and J usage is TRBJ2-5, with 9 positions matching TRBD1. CDR1 is SEHNR, CDR2 FQNEAQ, per germline (reference sequence). After removal of 5 bases from V and 5 bases from J, the junction contained 9 bases not matched to a gene. This CDR3 has 15 residues.

This clonotype has a handful of counts. The rearrangement uses TRBV21-1 and TRBJ1-1; the table gives TRBD1 as D, unverified against the DNA. TRBV21-1 is a pseudogene. The length of the CDR3 is 16 residues. In nucleotides, the CDR3 is TGTGCCAGCAGAGACAGCCCGGGGCGTATGAACACTGAAGCTTTCTTT. It translates to CASRDSPGRMNTEAFF.

The rearrangement joins TRBV28 to TRBJ1-2; D call uncertain. The germline V gene encodes CDR1 MDHEN and CDR2 SYDVKM. The CDR3 is 15 amino acids. Trimming took 5 bases from V and 1 from J, leaving 14 bases between them. In nucleotides, the CDR3 is TGTGCCAGCAGTCCCCCGCGTAGTTTTAACTATGGCTACACCTTC. Translation gives CASSPPRSFNYGYTF.